This T cell receptor (beta chain) came from a study of T cell repertoires in aging, cancer and after chemotherapy. Study at large: Paired samples before and after chemotherapy came from glioblastoma patients receiving temozolomide-based therapy. Study-wide results and limits: In healthy donors, age-related TCR diversity loss mainly reflected lost richness. Age-matched healthy donors had significantly more diverse, less clonal blood TCR repertoires than untreated cancer patients.

Multiplex touch-down PCR with TRB-A/B primers amplified rearranged V-D-J TRB sequences. Via MiXCR, TCRdb re-called the multiplex PCR reads, giving one row per CDR3 protein. The sample has over a thousand distinct CDR3 sequences, around a fifth seen once. TCR beta rearrangements were amplified from peripheral blood genomic DNA. This clonotype was seen more than once but under ten times. The antigen remains undetermined. This sequence was found in a human donor with a solid tumor. Sequenced sample: blood.

The CDR3 DNA reads TGTGCCAGCAGCTTATTCACAGGGCGGAACACTGAAGCTTTCTTT. This gives the protein CASSLFTGRNTEAFF. The gene calls are TRBV7-9 and TRBJ1-1, with a weak D call TRBD1 (6 bases). This CDR3 region has 15 residues. Trimming removed 2 bases at V and 1 base at J, with 11 bases between. Germline V CDR1 and CDR2: SEHNR, FQNEAQ (reference sequence).